This entry lists 25 T cell receptor beta chains sequenced from one sample in a study of blood T cell repertoires in COVID-19. Data came from immunoSEQ multiplex PCR; TCRdb stores just in-frame clones and leaves some out. Here the sample spans some 180,000 clones, around nine tenths being singletons. Sequenced input: peripheral blood. The origin of the receptors is an elderly woman with COVID-19, enrolled during active disease.

The V gene is TRBV7-9, the J gene TRBJ2-6; D is uncertain. This CDR3 comprises 15 residues. Per germline, CDR1 SEHNR and CDR2 FQNEAQ (reference sequence). V gave up 3 bases and J gave up 0 bases, with 6 bases separating them. CDR3 nucleotide sequence: TGTGCCAGCAGCTTCGGTGGCTCTGGGGCCAACGTCCTGACTTTC. This translates into CASSFGGSGANVLTF.

The chain combines TRBV6-4 with TRBJ1-1, with a tentative D call TRBD1 (5 bases). This CDR3 contains 13 residues. The germline V gene encodes CDR1 MRHNA and CDR2 SNTAGT. V dropped 3 bases and J dropped 5 bases, with 10 bases sitting between them. CDR3 residues: CASSELRGTEAFF. CDR3 coding DNA: TGTGCCAGCAGTGAATTGCGGGGGACTGAAGCTTTCTTT.

The J gene is TRBJ2-7, the V gene TRBV7-9; D perhaps matches TRBD2 (6 bases). Trimming cost V 3 bases and J 5 bases, with 23 bases left between them. This CDR3 comprises 17 residues. In germline, CDR1 is SEHNR, CDR2 FQNEAQ (reference sequence). The CDR3 nucleotides read TGTGCCAGCAGCTTGTCCCTTGGGGGAGGAGGGATGCACGAGCAGTACTTC. This sequence encodes CASSLSLGGGGMHEQYF.

A note on this clone: Other DNA sequences in the same sample also yield this CDR3. J is TRBJ2-5 and V is TRBV6-1; 8 positions match TRBD1. Germline trimming cut 3 bases from V and 5 bases from J; bases unmatched to any gene: 5. Germline V gives CDR1 MNHNS, CDR2 SASEGT. This CDR3 is built from 14 residues. As DNA, the CDR3 is TGTGCCAGCAGTGAGCAGGGGGCTGGGGAGACCCAGTACTTC. Protein sequence: CASSEQGAGETQYF.

This chain joins TRBV4-1 and TRBJ1-2, with D unresolved. V was pared by 3 bases and J by 8 bases, with 13 bases between. From germline, CDR1 is MGHRA and CDR2 YSYEKL. This CDR3 region has 13 residues. The CDR3 nucleotides are TGCGCCAGCAGCCACGAAGCCACGGGGGGCTACACCTTC. Protein sequence: CASSHEATGGYTF.

The V and J genes are TRBV2 and TRBJ1-3; D is perhaps TRBD1 (6 bases). V lost 4 bases and J 2 bases, leaving 24 bases between the germline ends. CDR1 is SNHLY, CDR2 FYNNEI, per germline. The length of the CDR3 is 19 residues. The CDR3 bases are TGTGCCAGCAGTGTCCTCAGGCAAGTCGGAACAGGGACTGGAAACACCATATATTTT. Amino acid sequence: CASSVLRQVGTGTGNTIYF.

The rearrangement uses TRBV28 and TRBJ2-3; the D is unclear. The CDR3 runs to 13 residues. Germline values: CDR1 MDHEN, CDR2 SYDVKM. The ends were cut back, 1 base at V and 1 base at J, with 3 bases in the middle. The CDR3 nucleotides read TGTGCCAGCAGTTTATCCGGCACAGATACGCAGTATTTT. Translating it yields CASSLSGTDTQYF.

The rearrangement uses TRBV9 and TRBJ2-1; no clear D. The CDR3 runs 14 residues. Germline V gives CDR1 SGDLS, CDR2 YYNGEE. The germline V and J ends were trimmed by 1 base and 6 bases, with 11 bases remaining between them. The CDR3 protein is CASSVSGTTNEQFF. The DNA for the CDR3 is TGTGCCAGCAGCGTATCCGGAACTACCAATGAGCAGTTCTTC.

This chain links TRBV24-1 with TRBJ1-2; TRBD1 agrees at 8 bases. The CDR3 is 13 amino acids. Germline CDR1 is KGHDR and CDR2 is SFDVKD. V shed 4 bases and J 7 bases; nucleotides not matched to a gene: 4. CDR3 protein: CATSDPGTGGYTF. In DNA, the CDR3 is TGTGCCACCAGTGACCCTGGGACAGGTGGCTACACCTTC.

V is TRBV10-3 and J is TRBJ1-1; 10 positions agree with TRBD1. With V trimmed by 11 bases and J by 1 base, 7 bases remained unmatched. This CDR3 has 14 residues. Per the germline V gene, CDR1 is ENHRY and CDR2 is SYGVKD. The CDR3 loop reads CAARTGGANTEAFF. The CDR3 coding sequence is TGTGCCGCCCGGACAGGGGGGGCGAACACTGAAGCTTTCTTT.

J is TRBJ1-2 and V is TRBV7-2; D is unresolved. CDR3 length: 13 residues. Trimming took 5 bases from V and 1 from J, leaving 8 bases between them. CDR1 is SGHTA, CDR2 FQGNSA, per germline. In DNA form, the CDR3 reads TGTGCCAGCAGCCCAAGCGGTAACTATGGCTACACCTTC. This gives the protein CASSPSGNYGYTF.

This chain connects TRBV24-1 to TRBJ2-5; 12 nucleotides line up with TRBD2. This CDR3 contains 16 residues. Trimming removed 10 bases from V and 5 bases from J; junction bases left unmatched: 13. The germline gives CDR1 KGHDR, CDR2 SFDVKD. The CDR3, as DNA: TGTGCCACAGGACTAGCGGGACATATAGCTCACGAGACCCAGTACTTC. This codes for CATGLAGHIAHETQYF.

The chain is built from TRBV11-2 and TRBJ1-2; 9 nucleotides align to TRBD1. This CDR3 contains 16 residues. After removal of 4 bases from V and 8 bases from J, the junction contained 14 bases not matched to a gene. The germline gives CDR1 SGHAT, CDR2 FQNNGV. In nucleotides, the CDR3 is TGTGCCAGCAGCTCGTTAACAGGGGGCCTATTTTGGGGCTACACCTTC. Translating it yields CASSSLTGGLFWGYTF.

The chain employs TRBV3-1 (or the pseudogene TRBV3-2) and TRBJ2-7, with D unresolved. The germline V gene has CDR1 LGHDT and CDR2 YNNKEL (reference sequence). Trimming left V 0 bases short and J 2 bases short, with 29 bases between. The CDR3 covers 21 residues. The CDR3 region has the DNA TGTGCCAGCAGCCAAGACGGAAGACGTTTTGGGCATCCGACAAATCCCTACGAGCAGTACTTC. This gives the protein CASSQDGRRFGHPTNPYEQYF.

The chain combines TRBV5-8 with TRBJ1-1; the D is unclear. Deletions cut 0 bases from V and 7 bases from J, with 10 bases between. The CDR3 loop spans 13 amino acids. CDR1 SGHTS and CDR2 YDEGEE come from the germline V gene. CDR3 sequence reads: CASSLAPLGEAFF. As DNA, the CDR3 is TGTGCCAGCAGCTTGGCCCCCCTCGGTGAAGCTTTCTTT. Together with reference TRBV5-8 and TRBJ1-1, the CDR3 gives the full variable domain: EAGVTQSPTHLIKTRGQQATLRCSPISGHTSVYWYQQALGLGLQFLLWYDEGEERNRGNFPPRFSGRQFPNYSSELNVNALELEDSALYLCASSLAPLGEAFFGQGTRLTVV.

This clone was seen once. The rearrangement links TRBV7-2 to TRBJ2-1; D uncertain. The CDR3 is made up of 15 amino acids. Trimming cost V 5 bases and J 6 bases, with 17 bases left between them. From germline, CDR1 is SGHTA and CDR2 FQGNSA. For the CDR3, the DNA is TGTGCCAGCAGCCTCACCTACGCGGCTTTCAATGAGCAGTTCTTC. Its protein is CASSLTYAAFNEQFF. Complete variable domain (other parts from reference TRBV7-2 and TRBJ2-1): GAGVSQSPSNKVTEKGKDVELRCDPISGHTALYWYRQSLGQGLEFLIYFQGNSAPDKSGLPSDRFSAERTGGSVSTLTIQRTQQEDSAVYLCASSLTYAAFNEQFFGPGTRLTVL.

This clone has just a few counts. The J gene is TRBJ1-1, the V gene TRBV5-1; D not resolved. CDR1 and CDR2 from the germline V gene are SGHRS and YFSETQ. The CDR3 extends over 14 amino acids. The V end was cut by 2 bases, the J end by 2 bases, with 10 bases between. Here the CDR3 reads CASSFIPTNTEAFF. CDR3 DNA: TGCGCCAGCAGCTTTATACCTACCAACACTGAAGCTTTCTTT.

The chain is built from TRBV7-2 and TRBJ2-2; D is uncertain. V lost 8 bases to trimming and J lost 1 base, with 5 bases between them. Germline V gives CDR1 SGHTA, CDR2 FQGNSA. This CDR3 contains 12 residues. The CDR3 is CASWRNTGELFF. Written as DNA, the CDR3 is TGTGCCAGCTGGAGGAACACCGGGGAGCTGTTTTTT.

This sequence joins TRBV6-5 and TRBJ1-2; weak D call: TRBD1 (6 bases). The CDR3 spans 16 residues. With 2 bases removed from V and 6 bases from J, the gap between germline ends came to 19 bases. The germline gives CDR1 MNHEY, CDR2 SVGAGI. CDR3 residues: CASSYLSGRGLNGYTF. The CDR3 DNA follows: TGTGCCAGCAGTTACCTGTCGGGCAGGGGCTTGAATGGCTACACCTTC.

V gene TRBV5-3 combines with J gene TRBJ2-7; 11 nucleotides align to TRBD2. TRBV5-3 is an ORF, and what it does is uncertain. The CDR3 length is 19 residues. V lost 0 bases to trimming and J lost 0 bases; unmatched junction nucleotides: 11. CDR3 region: CARSLVELAGARISYEQYF. In DNA form, the CDR3 reads TGTGCCAGAAGCTTGGTGGAACTAGCGGGAGCTCGAATCTCCTACGAGCAGTACTTC.

In its sample, this clone was seen a few times. The chain has TRBV19 and TRBJ2-3; 7 positions agree with TRBD1. Germline values: CDR1 LNHDA, CDR2 SQIVND (reference sequence). V trimming: 3 bases; J trimming: 3 bases; junction bases outside the gene matches: 6. The CDR3 runs to 15 residues. The CDR3 sequence is CASSMTGSGTDTQYF. The CDR3 DNA sequence: TGTGCCAGTAGTATGACAGGGTCGGGGACAGATACGCAGTATTTT.

The V and J genes are TRBV18 and TRBJ2-7; TRBD1 is a possible D gene (5 bases). The CDR3 is 14 residues long. Trimming cost V 5 bases and J 2 bases, with 13 bases left between them. Germline values: CDR1 KGHSH, CDR2 LQKENI. The chain's CDR3 is CASSAYRNTYEQYF. Written as DNA, the CDR3 is TGTGCCAGCTCAGCTTACAGGAACACCTACGAGCAGTACTTC.

The chain couples TRBV6-6 to TRBJ2-2; 12 bases align to TRBD2. The CDR3 length is 15 residues. With V trimmed by 5 bases and J by 2 bases, 0 bases remained unmatched. Germline-derived CDR1 and CDR2 are MNHNY and SVGAGI (reference sequence). The CDR3 loop reads CASSGLAGNTGELFF. CDR3 sequence (DNA): TGTGCCAGCAGTGGACTAGCGGGAAACACCGGGGAGCTGTTTTTT.

This chain connects TRBV5-1 to TRBJ2-1; 14 bases align to TRBD2. J gave up 5 bases and V 4 bases, and 11 bases lay outside the gene matches. The germline CDR1 and CDR2 sequences are SGHRS and YFSETQ. The CDR3 sequence is 18 residues long. This chain's CDR3 is CASSATGRGLAGDNEQFF. As DNA, the CDR3 is TGCGCCAGCAGCGCGACAGGGCGGGGACTAGCGGGAGACAATGAGCAGTTCTTC.

This chain's CDR3 is CASSLISGEKLFF. The CDR3 nucleotides read TGTGCCAGCAGTTTAATCAGTGGTGAAAAACTGTTTTTT. The J gene is TRBJ1-4, the V gene TRBV27; the D is unclear. Germline CDR1 is MNHEY and CDR2 is SMNVEV (reference sequence). The germline V and J ends were trimmed by 2 bases and 7 bases, with 8 bases remaining between them. CDR3 length equals 13 residues.